What follows are 8 T cell receptor beta chains derived from one specimen sequenced in a study of STAT3 mutations in large granular lymphocyte leukemia. Overall study results and limits: Every T-cell large granular lymphocyte leukemia patient had at least one immunodominant TCR beta clonotype.

Profiled with immunoSEQ multiplex PCR; TCRdb holds only in-frame clones, not every one. The data contain about 7,700 clones, 60% to 85% of them singletons. Their antigens are not known. Sequenced sample: peripheral blood mononuclear cells. These receptors were collected from a middle-aged woman with T-cell large granular lymphocyte leukemia. Some clones in this sample may be carry-over from other donors' samples.

The rearrangement uses TRBV7-9 and TRBJ1-1; D gene ambiguous. Germline values: CDR1 SEHNR, CDR2 FQNEAQ (reference sequence). V was trimmed by 5 bases and J by 4 bases, leaving 14 bases between them. The CDR3 is 14 amino acids. CDR3 protein: CASSPQSRITEAFF. The DNA of the CDR3 is TGTGCCAGCAGCCCCCAGTCGAGAATCACTGAAGCTTTCTTT.

The J gene is TRBJ2-2, the V gene TRBV6-5, with D perhaps matching TRBD1 (5 bases). This CDR3 spans 15 amino acids. CDR1 MNHEY and CDR2 SVGAGI come from the germline V gene. Trimming pared 1 base from V and 1 base from J, leaving 7 bases between. DNA for the CDR3: TGTGCCAGCAGTTACTACGACAGGAACACCGGGGAGCTGTTTTTT. It encodes CASSYYDRNTGELFF.

The V call is TRBV29-1, the J call TRBJ2-5; TRBD1 might be the D (6 bases). This CDR3 contains 14 residues. V was pared by 6 bases and J by 5 bases, with 19 bases between. Germline V gene data show CDR1 as SQVTM and CDR2 as ANQGSEA. CDR3 nucleotides: TGCAGCGTCCGAGGTTGGGGGCTGGGGGAGACCCAGTACTTC. Amino acid sequence: CSVRGWGLGETQYF.

The chain employs TRBV5-6 and TRBJ1-2; tentatively, D is TRBD1 (5 bases). Germline-derived CDR1 and CDR2 are SGHDT and YYEEEE. Between the trimmed V and J ends, which lost 4 bases and 6 bases, there was a span of 16 bases. The CDR3 length is 14 residues. The chain's CDR3 is CASSRPDSTDGYTF. The DNA for the CDR3 is TGTGCCAGCAGCCGACCTGACAGCACAGATGGCTACACCTTC.

The rearrangement uses TRBV5-1 and TRBJ2-7; D may be TRBD1 (5 bases). The CDR3 sequence is 14 residues long. Germline CDR1 reads SGHRS; CDR2 reads YFSETQ. Trimming cost V 0 bases and J 2 bases, with 9 bases left between them. The CDR3 nucleotides read TGCGCCAGCAGCTTGGCCCAGGGTCCCTACGAGCAGTACTTC. This sequence encodes CASSLAQGPYEQYF. Drawing the rest from reference TRBV5-1 and TRBJ2-7, the complete variable domain is KAGVTQTPRYLIKTRGQQVTLSCSPISGHRSVSWYQQTPGQGLQFLFEYFSETQRNKGNFPGRFSGRQFSNSRSEMNVSTLELGDSALYLCASSLAQGPYEQYFGPGTRLTVT.

The J gene is TRBJ1-6, the V gene TRBV7-9; D not certain. Germline V gene sequence: CDR1 SEHNR, CDR2 FQNEAQ (reference sequence). CDR3 length: 15 amino acids. Trimming took 6 bases from V and 5 from J, leaving 14 bases between them. For the CDR3, the DNA is TGTGCCAGCAGTTTATACAGCCACAATAATTCACCCCTCCACTTT. This encodes CASSLYSHNNSPLHF.

This chain joins TRBV10-3 and TRBJ2-7, with 8 bases matching TRBD1. This CDR3 is built from 14 residues. Germline V gene sequence: CDR1 ENHRY, CDR2 SYGVKD. The junction had 8 bases not matched to a gene; V was cut back by 7 bases and J by 3 bases. CDR3: CAINPGQADYEQYF. In DNA form, the CDR3 reads TGTGCCATCAACCCGGGACAGGCTGACTACGAGCAGTACTTC.

This clone showed up just a few times. This chain connects TRBV4-2 to TRBJ1-5; D not certain. This CDR3 is built from 16 residues. Trimming left V 0 bases short and J 6 bases short, with 15 bases between. Germline V lookup: CDR1 LGHNA, CDR2 YNFKEQ. The DNA of the CDR3 is TGTGCCAGCAGCCAAGATCCCTTAACGCTGGGTCAGCCCCAGCATTTT. It yields the protein CASSQDPLTLGQPQHF.